The rows below give T cell receptor beta chains drawn from one sample of a study of cytomegalovirus exposure and HLA in healthy donors. Data came from immunoSEQ multiplex PCR; TCRdb stores just in-frame clones and leaves some out. The sample shows some 120,000 clones, around three quarters of them seen only once. What was sequenced was PBMCs. Source of these receptors: a man younger than 40 in good health and CMV-seropositive. CDR3s include the opening cysteine and the closing phenylalanine or tryptophan. The D gene is left open where the match is weak. Only some rows state a clone size, as once, few, many or a class for expanded clones.

CASSPDSLGETQYF	TGTGCCAGCAGCCCGGACAGCCTAGGGGAGACCCAGTACTTC	TRBV5-4	TRBJ2-5	NA	NA
CASSPDGAYYEQYF	TGTGCCAGCAGTCCCGACGGAGCATACTACGAGCAGTACTTC	TRBV6-1	TRBJ2-7	NA	NA
CASTTPPTDTQYF	TGTGCCAGCACCACACCCCCCACAGATACGCAGTATTTT	TRBV7-9	TRBJ2-3	NA	NA
CARTRRGQGTEAFF	TGTGCCAGGACCCGACGAGGACAGGGCACTGAAGCTTTCTTT	TRBV27	TRBJ1-1	NA	TRBD1
CASSSEGTGGFSGNTIYF	TGTGCCAGCAGCTCAGAAGGGACAGGGGGCTTCTCTGGAAACACCATATATTTT	TRBV5-6	TRBJ1-3	NA	TRBD1
CATSRVTGSGQPQHF	TGTGCCACCAGCAGAGTGACAGGTTCGGGGCAGCCCCAGCATTTT	TRBV15	TRBJ1-5	NA	NA
CSVGTGVKNTEAFF	TGCAGCGTTGGGACAGGGGTGAAGAACACTGAAGCTTTCTTT	TRBV29-1	TRBJ1-1	once	TRBD1
CASSKGGGGETQYF	TGTGCCAGCAGCAAAGGCGGAGGAGGGGAGACCCAGTACTTC	TRBV13	TRBJ2-5	NA	NA
CATSVTGTSRPTQYF	TGTGCCACCAGCGTAACCGGGACTAGCCGTCCGACCCAGTACTTC	TRBV15	TRBJ2-5	NA	TRBD2
CASSPDRGSYGYPF	TGTGCCAGCAGTCCGGACAGGGGGAGTTATGGCTACCCCTTC	TRBV6-4	TRBJ1-2	NA	TRBD1
CASKITGGETYEQYF	TGTGCCAGCAAAATCACAGGGGGGGAGACCTACGAGCAGTACTTC	TRBV28	TRBJ2-7	NA	NA
CASSPGHGVADTQYF	TGTGCCAGCAGCCCGGGACACGGAGTGGCAGATACGCAGTATTTT	TRBV27	TRBJ2-3	NA	NA
CASGFGPDRTNYGYTF	TGTGCTAGTGGTTTCGGGCCGGACAGAACTAACTATGGCTACACCTTC	TRBV12-5	TRBJ1-2	once	NA
CASSPDRVGNIQYF	TGTGCCAGCAGTCCCGACAGGGTCGGAAACATTCAGTACTTC	TRBV6-5	TRBJ2-4	NA	TRBD1
CASSRPTGGSSSTDTQYF	TGCGCCAGCAGCCGACCGACCGGGGGGTCCTCTAGCACAGATACGCAGTATTTT	TRBV4-1	TRBJ2-3	NA	TRBD2
CASSLLGGGQETQYF	TGTGCCAGCAGCTTATTGGGGGGGGGTCAAGAGACCCAGTACTTC	TRBV11-2	TRBJ2-5	NA	TRBD2
CASGLVITTRGGNEQFF	TGTGCTAGTGGTTTGGTAATCACGACTAGGGGGGGGAATGAGCAGTTCTTC	TRBV12-5	TRBJ2-1	NA	NA
CASSLWGGDEQFF	TGTGCCAGCAGCTTATGGGGGGGTGATGAGCAGTTCTTC	TRBV11-1	TRBJ2-1	once	TRBD2
CASSQDPPGGGFNEQYF	TGTGCCAGCAGCCAAGATCCCCCTGGGGGGGGGTTTAACGAGCAGTACTTC	TRBV14	TRBJ2-7	NA	TRBD2
CASSWTVNYGYTF	TGTGCCAGCAGTTGGACAGTTAACTATGGCTACACCTTC	TRBV28	TRBJ1-2	NA	NA
CASSYSGGDYYGYTF	TGTGCCAGCAGTTACTCCGGAGGGGATTACTATGGCTACACCTTC	TRBV6-7	TRBJ1-2	NA	NA
CAWSVQSEAFF	TGTGCCTGGAGTGTACAATCTGAAGCTTTCTTT	TRBV30	TRBJ1-1	NA	NA
CASSLPLAGISYNEQFF	TGTGCCAGCAGCTTGCCACTAGCGGGAATCTCCTACAATGAGCAGTTCTTC	TRBV5-4	TRBJ2-1	NA	TRBD2
CASSYGPGRVTEAFF	TGTGCCAGCAGTTACGGGCCGGGGAGGGTCACTGAAGCTTTCTTT	TRBV6-6	TRBJ1-1	once	NA
CASSQEGVRAEQYF	TGTGCCAGCAGCCAAGAGGGGGTACGCGCCGAGCAGTACTTC	TRBV2	TRBJ2-7	medium-sized	NA
CASSERGGTDTQYF	TGTGCCAGCAGTGAGCGGGGGGGCACAGATACGCAGTATTTT	TRBV6-4	TRBJ2-3	many	TRBD2
CASSYGGSSEAFF	TGTGCCAGCAGTTACGGGGGGTCAAGTGAAGCTTTCTTT	TRBV6-5	TRBJ1-1	NA	NA
CASSPGTGPYNEQFF	TGTGCCAGTAGTCCTGGGACAGGGCCATACAATGAGCAGTTCTTC	TRBV25-1	TRBJ2-1	NA	TRBD1
CSAGGWGTEKLFF	TGCAGCGCTGGAGGGTGGGGGACTGAAAAACTGTTTTTT	TRBV29-1	TRBJ1-4	NA	NA
CASSDNYRDFGYPF	TGTGCCAGTAGTGATAACTACAGGGATTTTGGCTACCCCTTC	TRBV19	TRBJ1-2	NA	NA
CASSSRSVSEGTEAFF	TGTGCCAGCAGTTCTAGGTCGGTGAGCGAGGGCACTGAAGCTTTCTTT	TRBV28	TRBJ1-1	few	NA
CASSQVNYNEQFF	TGCGCCAGCAGCCAAGTTAATTACAATGAGCAGTTCTTC	TRBV4-3	TRBJ2-1	NA	NA
CASSRDREYHQPQHF	TGTGCCAGCAGTCGGGACAGGGAATACCATCAGCCCCAGCATTTT	TRBV2	TRBJ1-5	NA	TRBD1
CASSPGLNQPQHF	TGTGCCAGCTCACCAGGGCTCAATCAGCCCCAGCATTTT	TRBV18	TRBJ1-5	NA	NA
CAISESGRSGYTF	TGTGCCATCAGTGAGTCTGGGAGGAGTGGCTACACCTTC	TRBV10-3	TRBJ1-2	few	NA
CASITDNYGYTF	TGTGCCAGCATCACAGATAACTATGGCTACACCTTC	TRBV21-1	TRBJ1-2	NA	NA
CASSQQGQNTDTQYF	TGCGCCAGCAGCCAACAGGGACAGAACACAGATACGCAGTATTTT	TRBV4-1	TRBJ2-3	NA	TRBD1
CASRSGAAEAFF	TGTGCCAGCAGAAGCGGGGCCGCTGAAGCTTTCTTT	TRBV6-1	TRBJ1-1	NA	NA
CASSTGADPETQYF	TGTGCCAGTAGTACAGGGGCTGACCCGGAGACCCAGTACTTC	TRBV19	TRBJ2-5	NA	NA
CASSWDRGQPQHF	TGTGCCAGCAGCTGGGACAGGGGTCAGCCCCAGCATTTT	TRBV7-3	TRBJ1-5	NA	TRBD1
CSAMGRRGYTF	TGCAGTGCTATGGGCCGCCGTGGCTACACCTTC	TRBV20-1	TRBJ1-2	NA	NA